Listed below are T cell receptor beta chains from one sample, sequenced in a study of OX40 agonist ivuxolimab in advanced cancers. The protocol was immunoSEQ multiplex PCR, while the TCRdb copy is restricted to in-frame clones and leaves out a portion. The data hold about 75,000 clones, with more than 75% observed a single time. The starting material was CD4+ or CD8+ T cells sorted from blood, obtained in a trial of the OX40 agonist ivuxolimab. These receptors were collected from an adult with an advanced solid tumor such as melanoma, head and neck, liver or kidney cancer. CDR3s include the opening cysteine and the closing phenylalanine or tryptophan. D genes are given only for firm matches.

j_call d_call v_call cdr3_aa
TRBJ2-3 TRBD1 TRBV5-1 CASSFSGQGSTDTQYF
TRBJ1-5 . TRBV27 CASSLYRDQPQHF
TRBJ2-2 . TRBV5-1 CASSLVIQNTGELFF
TRBJ2-7 . TRBV7-2 CASSRDRLTQYF
TRBJ2-3 TRBD2 TRBV10-3 CAISLAGGPSTDTQYF
TRBJ1-2 . TRBV5-4 CASSSPGPGGYTF
TRBJ2-2 . TRBV27 CASSPTQAANTGELFF
TRBJ2-7 TRBD2 TRBV14 CASSLGLAGYEQYF
TRBJ1-1 . TRBV7-2 CASSSFGSEAFF
TRBJ2-3 TRBD2 TRBV27 CASRMSPGLAGGPLDTQYF
TRBJ2-2 TRBD1 TRBV10-3 CAIKKTGENTGELFF
TRBJ2-3 TRBD2 TRBV19 CASSITSGGNTDTQYF
TRBJ1-5 . TRBV27 CASSLIGGPQHF
TRBJ2-7 TRBD1 TRBV11-1 CASSPWGVGQGLAEQYF
TRBJ1-1 . TRBV7-2 CASSLVEGVNTEAFF
TRBJ1-2 . TRBV9 CASSGDTVYYTF
TRBJ1-3 . TRBV19 CASSILGQQKFSGNTIYF
TRBJ1-5 . TRBV28 CASSLGESNQPQHF
TRBJ2-7 . TRBV19 CASSIADTRSYEQYF
TRBJ2-1 . TRBV9 CASSVGSSYNEQFF
TRBJ2-5 . TRBV2 CASSGGETQYF
. TRBD2 TRBV7-2 CASSSGLGPSYEQYF